This entry lists 15 T cell receptor beta chains sequenced from one sample in a study of regulatory T cells in long-lasting Graves disease. Specified time point: newly diagnosed GD, antithyroid drugs for less than 3 months. Extracted PBMC RNA gave rise to the TCR library. Libraries of TCR beta came from iRepertoire HTBI primers plus Arm-PCR of CDR3 regions. TCRdb redid the calling of the multiplex PCR reads with MiXCR, one entry per CDR3 protein. The sample holds some 410,000 distinct CDR3 sequences, about 16% seen once. These same data were also listed under a study on T cells in Graves' hyperthyroidism and ophthalmopathy.

The material was peripheral blood mononuclear cells (PBMCs), obtained at new diagnosis, from a patient treated with antithyroid drugs. These receptors were taken from a woman aged 25 to 45 with Graves disease.

This chain links TRBV20-1 with TRBJ1-1, with D possibly being TRBD1 (5 bases). V was trimmed by 1 base and J by 11 bases, leaving 8 bases between them. CDR1 is DFQATT, CDR2 SNEGSKA, per germline (reference sequence). CDR3 length equals 10 residues. CDR3 protein: CSARAGPAFF. CDR3 in DNA: TGCAGTGCTAGAGCAGGGCCGGCTTTCTTT.

J is TRBJ1-2 and V is TRBV4-2; D is uncertain. The CDR3 covers 15 residues. The germline V gene encodes CDR1 LGHNA and CDR2 YNFKEQ. The V end lost 0 bases, the J end lost 6 bases, and 14 bases lay between the germline ends. CDR3 bases: TGTGCCAGCAGCCAAGATATCTCCTGGAAAAATGGCTACACCTTC. It yields the protein CASSQDISWKNGYTF.

This chain uses TRBV7-6 with TRBJ1-6; D is unclear. This CDR3 has 14 residues. Trimming pared 3 bases from V and 7 bases from J, leaving 10 bases between. Looked up from germline, CDR1 is SGHVS and CDR2 is FNYEAQ. CDR3 amino acids: CASSLLGPNSPLHF. In DNA, the CDR3 is TGTGCCAGCAGCTTGCTTGGCCCGAATTCACCCCTCCACTTT.

The V and J genes are TRBV19 and TRBJ2-1; D unclear. V lost 4 bases to trimming and J lost 0 bases, with 13 bases between them. The germline V gene encodes CDR1 LNHDA and CDR2 SQIVND (reference sequence). This CDR3 comprises 16 residues. CDR3 in amino acids: CASSRQARRSYNEQFF. CDR3 DNA: TGTGCCAGTAGTAGACAAGCGAGGCGCTCCTACAATGAGCAGTTCTTC.

In this sample, this clonotype turned up a few times. The rearrangement joins TRBV27 to TRBJ2-4, with 10 bases matching TRBD2. This CDR3 has 16 amino acids. Germline V lookup: CDR1 MNHEY, CDR2 SMNVEV (reference sequence). Trimming took 6 bases from V and 0 from J; bases not matched to a gene: 5. CDR3 sequence reads: CASSQTSGIAKNIQYF. DNA for the CDR3: TGTGCCAGCAGCCAAACTAGCGGGATAGCCAAAAACATTCAGTACTTC.

The chain joins TRBV12-3 or TRBV12-4 to TRBJ1-4; possible D gene TRBD1, 5 bases. The CDR3 loop spans 15 amino acids. V was cut by 3 bases and J by 8 bases, with 16 bases left in between. The CDR3 is CASSFNVGGNEKLFF. The CDR3 DNA is TGTGCCAGCAGTTTTAACGTCGGGGGTAACGAAAAACTGTTTTTT.

This clonotype was observed a few times. The chain recombines TRBV18 with TRBJ2-4; D gene unclear. The CDR3 is 16 residues long. CDR1 KGHSH and CDR2 LQKENI come from the germline V gene. The V end was cut by 1 base, the J end by 8 bases, with 18 bases between. CDR3 coding DNA: TGTGCCAGCTCACCACGCACACCCAAGAGCCAGGACATTCAGTACTTC. Translated, it gives CASSPRTPKSQDIQYF.

Ten or more counts support this clonotype. The rearrangement joins TRBV20-1 to TRBJ2-1; 7 positions agree with TRBD1. Germline CDR1 DFQATT, CDR2 SNEGSKA (reference sequence). J was trimmed by 6 bases and V by 2 bases; bases with no gene match: 7. The CDR3 covers 14 residues. The CDR3 coding sequence is TGCAGTGCTAGACGTGCAGGGGGAAGCAATGAGCAGTTCTTC. Its protein product is CSARRAGGSNEQFF.

This clonotype appeared many times. The genes are TRBV30 and TRBJ2-5; maybe TRBD2 (6 bases). Trimming took off 1 base at V and 7 bases at J, with 16 bases between the two ends. The CDR3 sequence is 14 residues long. Germline V lookup: CDR1 GTSNPN, CDR2 SVGIG (reference sequence). CDR3 nucleotide sequence: TGTGCCTGGAGTGGGAGGAGGGCCGAACGGACCCAGTACTTC. It yields the protein CAWSGRRAERTQYF.

Only one count was recorded for this clonotype. The chain has TRBV10-2 and TRBJ2-7; D uncertain. This CDR3 has 14 amino acids. V was clipped by 3 bases and J by 6 bases, with 15 bases between them. Germline V gene lookup returns CDR1 WSHSY and CDR2 SAAADI. Written as DNA, the CDR3 is TGCGCCAGCAGTGAATCCACTCAGGTCTCCGAGCAGTACTTC. Translation: CASSESTQVSEQYF.

This clonotype was detected a few times. The chain links TRBV18 to TRBJ1-2; 9 bases line up with TRBD1. The CDR3 is made up of 14 amino acids. Trimming removed 6 bases from V and 6 bases from J; junction bases left unmatched: 8. Germline values: CDR1 KGHSH, CDR2 LQKENI. CDR3 amino acids: CASSLQGARNGYTF. DNA of the CDR3: TGTGCCAGCTCTTTACAGGGGGCGCGGAATGGCTACACCTTC.

This clonotype was observed many times. This chain links TRBV7-2 with TRBJ1-3, with TRBD1 identical over 7 bases. CDR3 size: 17 residues. Germline values: CDR1 SGHTA, CDR2 FQGNSA. J gave up 3 bases and V 2 bases, and 10 bases lay outside the gene matches. In DNA, the CDR3 is TGTGCCAGCAGCTTATTCGGCCGACAGGGCTTTGGAAACACCATATATTTT. Its translation: CASSLFGRQGFGNTIYF.

The table lists this clonotype with many counts. The chain joins TRBV29-1 to TRBJ1-1; tentatively, D is TRBD1 (5 bases). The CDR3 runs 14 residues. Trimming stripped 6 bases from V and 0 bases from J, with 14 bases between. CDR1 SQVTM and CDR2 ANQGSEA come from the germline V gene. The CDR3 region is CSVVKTDMNTEAFF. The CDR3 DNA reads TGCAGCGTGGTTAAGACAGATATGAACACTGAAGCTTTCTTT.

This clonotype was observed at least ten times. Here the CDR3 DNA reads TGTGCCAGCAGCTCCAACTCATCGGACAGGGTGATTCAGCCCCAGCATTTT. Amino acids: CASSSNSSDRVIQPQHF. This chain uses TRBV11-2 with TRBJ1-5, with TRBD1 identical over 8 bases. The germline V gene has CDR1 SGHAT and CDR2 FQNNGV. Unmatched junction bases numbered 14, after V lost 4 bases and J lost 6 bases. The CDR3 runs 17 residues.

This clonotype appeared a few times. The chain couples TRBV20-1 to TRBJ2-2, with 9 nucleotides matching TRBD1. J was trimmed by 3 bases and V by 4 bases; bases with no gene match: 6. The CDR3 is 15 amino acids. Germline CDR1 and CDR2: DFQATT and SNEGSKA (reference sequence). The CDR3 DNA follows: TGCAGTGCTACTAACCGGGACAGGGACACCGGGGAGCTGTTTTTT. Encoded protein: CSATNRDRDTGELFF.